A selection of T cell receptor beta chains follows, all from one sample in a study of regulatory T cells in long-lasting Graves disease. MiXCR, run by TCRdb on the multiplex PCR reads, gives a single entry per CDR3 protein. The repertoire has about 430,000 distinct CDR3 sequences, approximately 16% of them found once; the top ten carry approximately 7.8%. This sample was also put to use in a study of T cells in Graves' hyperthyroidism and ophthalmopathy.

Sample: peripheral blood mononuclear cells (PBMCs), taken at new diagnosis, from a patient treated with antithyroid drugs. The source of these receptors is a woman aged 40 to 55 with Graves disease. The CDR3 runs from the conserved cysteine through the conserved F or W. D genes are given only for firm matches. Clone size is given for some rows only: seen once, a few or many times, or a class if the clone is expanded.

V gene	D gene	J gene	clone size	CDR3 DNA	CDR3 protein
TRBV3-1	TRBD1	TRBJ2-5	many	TGTGCCAGCAGCCAAGATGGGGGGTGGACAGGGCCGGCGCGGGTCCAAGAGACCCAGTACTTC	CASSQDGGWTGPARVQETQYF
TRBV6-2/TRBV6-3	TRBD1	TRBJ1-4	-	TGTGCCAGCAGTCAGACAGGGGGCACAACTAATGAAAAACTGTTTTTT	CASSQTGGTTNEKLFF
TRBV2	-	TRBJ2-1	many	TGTGCCAGCAGTGAGTACGGTGGAGGCCAGTTCTTC	CASSEYGGGQFF
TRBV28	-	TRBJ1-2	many	TGTGCCAGCAGTTTAGAGTCCGGACGGAACTATGGCTACACCTTC	CASSLESGRNYGYTF
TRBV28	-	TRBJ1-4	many	TGTGCCAGCAGTTTGTCGCAGGGACGTGAAAAACTGTTTTTT	CASSLSQGREKLFF
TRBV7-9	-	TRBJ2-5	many	TGTGCCAGCAGCCTTTATAGCCTAGGGGAAGAGACCCAGTACTTC	CASSLYSLGEETQYF
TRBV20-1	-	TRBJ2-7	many	TGCAGTGCTAGAGATCAAGCACCACCGTCCGAGCAGTACTTC	CSARDQAPPSEQYF
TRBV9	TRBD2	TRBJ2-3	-	TGTGCCAGCAGCCGAGGGACTAGCGAGACCAGCACAGATACGCAGTATTTT	CASSRGTSETSTDTQYF
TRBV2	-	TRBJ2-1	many	TGTGCCAGCACCTGGTCCTTCAGGGACAATGAGCAGTTCTTC	CASTWSFRDNEQFF
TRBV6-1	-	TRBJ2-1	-	TGTGCCAGCAGATTCCTAGGGGACCTCCTAAACAATGAGCAGTTCTTC	CASRFLGDLLNNEQFF
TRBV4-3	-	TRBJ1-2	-	TGCGCCAGCAGCCAAGACCTAACAGCCCGTAATGGCTACACCTTC	CASSQDLTARNGYTF
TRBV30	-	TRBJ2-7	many	TGTGCCTGGAGTGTAATGGGGGCGGAATACGAGCAGTACTTC	CAWSVMGAEYEQYF
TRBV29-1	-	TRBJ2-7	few	TGCAGCGTTGTCGGCCTACTGGCCTACGAGCAGTACTTC	CSVVGLLAYEQYF
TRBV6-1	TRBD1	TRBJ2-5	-	TGTGCCAGCAGGCTCAGGGGGCGAGAGACCCAGTACTTC	CASRLRGRETQYF
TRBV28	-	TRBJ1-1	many	TGTGCCAGCAAGCAACAGGGTCGGGGTGAAGCTTTCTTT	CASKQQGRGEAFF
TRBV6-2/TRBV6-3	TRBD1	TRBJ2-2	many	TGTGCCAGCAGTGAGTCCGTTTCAGGGGGCAACTCCGGGGAGCTGTTTTTT	CASSESVSGGNSGELFF
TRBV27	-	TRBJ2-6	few	TGTGCCAGCACCTTACGTGGGGCCAACGTCCTGACTTTC	CASTLRGANVLTF
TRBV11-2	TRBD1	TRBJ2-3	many	TGTGCCAGCAGCCCGTGGACAGGGGAAAGCACAGATACGCAGTATTTT	CASSPWTGESTDTQYF
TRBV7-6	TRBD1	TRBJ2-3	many	TGTGCCAGCAGCGACCCGGGACAGGAGAGAGATACGCAGTATTTT	CASSDPGQERDTQYF
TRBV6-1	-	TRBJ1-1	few	TGTGCCAGCAGTGTTAAGATGAACACTGAAGCTTTCTTT	CASSVKMNTEAFF
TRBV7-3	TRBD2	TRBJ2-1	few	TGTGCCAGCAGCCTAACCCCTGGTAGCGGGAGTTCCTACAATGAGCAGTTCTTC	CASSLTPGSGSSYNEQFF
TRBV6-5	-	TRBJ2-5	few	TGTGCCAGCAGTTACTCGAGTAGGGGGTGGGAGACCCAGTACTTC	CASSYSSRGWETQYF
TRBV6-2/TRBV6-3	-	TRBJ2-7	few	TGTGCCAGCAGAAGCGTTTACGGGGGCTTTTACGAGCAGTACTTC	CASRSVYGGFYEQYF
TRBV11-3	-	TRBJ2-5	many	TGTGCCAGCAGCTTAGCCCCTGCGACAGGCGTATACCAAGAGACCCAGTACTTC	CASSLAPATGVYQETQYF
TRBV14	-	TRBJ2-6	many	TGTGCCAGCTACCCCCACCCGTCGACCTCAAGCTCTGGGGCCAACGTCCTGACTTTC	CASYPHPSTSSSGANVLTF
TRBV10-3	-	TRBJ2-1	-	TGTGCCATCAGTGCCGAGGGGTACAATGAGCAGTTCTTC	CAISAEGYNEQFF
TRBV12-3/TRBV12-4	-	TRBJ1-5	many	TGTGCCAGCACCCGGGCCGGTGGTAGCAATCAGCCCCAGCATTTT	CASTRAGGSNQPQHF
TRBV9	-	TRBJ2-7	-	TGTGCCAGCAGCGCCGGGGCCGGGACTTCGGGGTATACCGAGCAGTACTTC	CASSAGAGTSGYTEQYF
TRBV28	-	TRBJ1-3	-	TGTGCCAGCAGTTCGATTACCTCTGGAAACACCATATATTTT	CASSSITSGNTIYF
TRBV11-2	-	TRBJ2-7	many	TGTGCCAGCAGCTCAATCCGTGGGGTTACGACCTACGAGCAGTACTTC	CASSSIRGVTTYEQYF
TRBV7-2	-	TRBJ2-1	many	TGTGCCAGCAGCCCGAGACTACCCTACAATGAGCAGTTCTTC	CASSPRLPYNEQFF
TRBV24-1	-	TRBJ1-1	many	TGTGCCACCGTGGGGTCAGGCCTCAACACTGAAGCTTTCTTT	CATVGSGLNTEAFF
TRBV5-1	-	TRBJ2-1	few	TGCGCCAGCAGCGTCGACAGTCCCTCCTACAATGAGCAGTTCTTC	CASSVDSPSYNEQFF
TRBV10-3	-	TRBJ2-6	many	TGTGCCATCAGAGACTCTGGGGCCAACGTCCTGACTTTC	CAIRDSGANVLTF
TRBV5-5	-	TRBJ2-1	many	TGTGCCAGCAGCAAAGGACAGCCTGCCAATGAGCAGTTCTTC	CASSKGQPANEQFF
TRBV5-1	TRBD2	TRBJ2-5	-	TGCACCAGCAGCTTGATGTCGGTGGCGGGAGGGCCGAGAGAGACCCAGTACTTC	CTSSLMSVAGGPRETQYF
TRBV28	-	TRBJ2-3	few	TGTGCCAGCAGTCCCACAGGTACCACATACGATACGCAGTATTTT	CASSPTGTTYDTQYF
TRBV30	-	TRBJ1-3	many	TGTGCCTGGAGCACAGGCGACTCTGGAAACACCATATATTTT	CAWSTGDSGNTIYF
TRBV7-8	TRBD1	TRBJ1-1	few	TGTGCCAGCAGCCGTACCTGGGACAGAGAAGCTTTCTTT	CASSRTWDREAFF
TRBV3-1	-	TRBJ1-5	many	TGTGCCAGCAGCCAAGACCCAGGGAGGAATCAGCCCCAGCATTTT	CASSQDPGRNQPQHF
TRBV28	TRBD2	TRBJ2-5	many	TGTGCCAGCAGTTTGGGGCGGGAGCCGGAGACCCAGTACTTC	CASSLGREPETQYF
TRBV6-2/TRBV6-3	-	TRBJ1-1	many	TGTGCCAGCAGTTACTCGTCCGGGGGGGGCACTGAAGCTTTCTTT	CASSYSSGGGTEAFF
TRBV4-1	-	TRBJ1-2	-	TGTGCCAGCAGCCAAGACCTAACAGGGCATGGGGGCTACACCTTC	CASSQDLTGHGGYTF
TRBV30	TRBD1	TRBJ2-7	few	TGTGCCTGGAGTAGGGGACAGTTCTACGAGCAGTACTTC	CAWSRGQFYEQYF
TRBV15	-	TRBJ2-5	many	TGTGCCACCAGCTCGCCCTTGGGGGGCCTGAAGACCCAGTACTTC	CATSSPLGGLKTQYF
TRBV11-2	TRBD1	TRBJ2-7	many	TGTGCCAGCAGGCGGACAGGGGTGTACGAGCAGTACTTC	CASRRTGVYEQYF
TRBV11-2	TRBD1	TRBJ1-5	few	TGTGCCAGCAGCCAAGGACAGGGGGACGGGCAGCCCCAGCATTTT	CASSQGQGDGQPQHF
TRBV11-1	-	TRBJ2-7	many	TGTGCCAGCAGCCCAAGGGACAAGAGCTACGAGCAGTACTTC	CASSPRDKSYEQYF
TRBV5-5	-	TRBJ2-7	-	TGTGCCAGCAGCTCGGACATCGACGAGCAGTACTTC	CASSSDIDEQYF
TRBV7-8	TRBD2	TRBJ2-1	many	TGTGCCAGCAGCTACCTGACTAGCGGGACCAATGAGCAGTTCTTC	CASSYLTSGTNEQFF
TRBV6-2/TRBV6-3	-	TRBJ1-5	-	TGTGCCAGCAGTGCTGCAGGGCGAGGGGACGTGAGGCAGCCCCAGCATTTT	CASSAAGRGDVRQPQHF
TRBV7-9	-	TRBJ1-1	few	TGTGCCAGCACCCCTACTGAATTGGGGGGTACTGAAGCTTTCTTT	CASTPTELGGTEAFF
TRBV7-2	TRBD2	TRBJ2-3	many	TGTGCCAGCAGCTCAAAGGGTAGCGGGAGAACAGATACGCAGTATTTT	CASSSKGSGRTDTQYF
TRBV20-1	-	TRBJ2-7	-	TGCAGTGCTAGAGACGGGACGACTGGCGAGCAGTACTTC	CSARDGTTGEQYF
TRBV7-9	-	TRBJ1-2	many	TGTGCCAGCAGCTTGTATGGGGGCGCGACTGGCTACACCTTC	CASSLYGGATGYTF